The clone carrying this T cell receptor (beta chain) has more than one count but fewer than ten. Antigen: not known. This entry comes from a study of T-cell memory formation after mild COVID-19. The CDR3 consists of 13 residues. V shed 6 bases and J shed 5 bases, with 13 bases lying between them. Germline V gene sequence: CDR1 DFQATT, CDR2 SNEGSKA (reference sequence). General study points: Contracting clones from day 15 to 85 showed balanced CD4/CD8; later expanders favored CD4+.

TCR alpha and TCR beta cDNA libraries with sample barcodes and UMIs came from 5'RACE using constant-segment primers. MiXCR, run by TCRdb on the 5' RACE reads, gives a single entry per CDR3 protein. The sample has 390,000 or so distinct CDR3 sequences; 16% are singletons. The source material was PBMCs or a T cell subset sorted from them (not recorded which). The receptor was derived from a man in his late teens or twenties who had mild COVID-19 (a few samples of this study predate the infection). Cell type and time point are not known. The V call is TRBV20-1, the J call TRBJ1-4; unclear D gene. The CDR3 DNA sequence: TGCAGTGCCAGTCCGGGGTTGAATGAAAAACTGTTTTTT. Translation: CSASPGLNEKLFF.